This entry lists 17 T cell receptor beta chains sequenced from one sample in a study of OX40 agonist ivuxolimab in advanced cancers. The repertoire was sequenced with immunoSEQ multiplex PCR; TCRdb's copy has only in-frame clones and lacks some. Of about 75,000 clones listed, approximately 86% are singletons. This material consisted of CD4+ or CD8+ T cells sorted from blood, taken in a trial of the OX40 agonist ivuxolimab. These receptors were taken from an adult with an advanced solid tumor such as melanoma, head and neck, liver or kidney cancer.

As regards this clone: One end of the junction fails to match germline, which may point to a read error. The chain combines TRBV5-1 with TRBJ2-7; 9 nucleotides match TRBD2. This CDR3 is 14 amino acids long. The germline CDR1 and CDR2 sequences are SGHRS and YFSETQ. The DNA for the CDR3 is TGTGCCAGCAGCTATCCGGGACTAGCTAGCGAGCAGTACTTC. Its translation is CASSYPGLASEQYF. The full variable domain, its missing parts supplied by reference TRBV5-1 and TRBJ2-7, is KAGVTQTPRYLIKTRGQQVTLSCSPISGHRSVSWYQQTPGQGLQFLFEYFSETQRNKGNFPGRFSGRQFSNSRSEMNVSTLELGDSALYLCASSYPGLASEQYFGPGTRLTVT.

The chain carries TRBV6-5 and TRBJ2-7; unclear D gene. The V end lost 8 bases, the J end lost 4 bases, and 12 bases lay between the germline ends. The germline V gene encodes CDR1 MNHEY and CDR2 SVGAGI. This CDR3 comprises 12 residues. CDR3 amino acids: CASGPRRYEQYF. CDR3 in DNA: TGTGCCAGCGGACCACGGCGATACGAGCAGTACTTC.

This chain connects TRBV28 to TRBJ2-7; TRBD1 aligns across 10 bases. Germline CDR1 and CDR2: MDHEN and SYDVKM. Unmatched junction bases numbered 8, after V lost 7 bases and J lost 2 bases. CDR3 length: 15 amino acids. The DNA for the CDR3 is TGTGCCAGCACCTTGGGGACAGGGGATCCCTACGAGCAGTACTTC. Translation: CASTLGTGDPYEQYF.

The V call is TRBV27, the J call TRBJ2-1; possible D gene TRBD1, 5 bases. Per germline, CDR1 MNHEY and CDR2 SMNVEV (reference sequence). There are 17 residues in the CDR3. Trimming removed 6 bases at V and 6 bases at J, with 24 bases between. The CDR3 loop is CASSSTKQGFVSNEQFF. The CDR3 DNA is TGTGCCAGCAGCTCTACGAAGCAGGGTTTTGTAAGCAATGAGCAGTTCTTC.

The chain recombines TRBV21-1 with TRBJ1-3; the D call TRBD1 from the table was never checked on the DNA. TRBV21-1 is recorded as a pseudogene. The CDR3 is made up of 17 amino acids. The CDR3 sequence: CASRAGWTDRVRNTIYF. CDR3 in DNA: TGTGCCAGCAGGGCGGGTTGGACCGACAGGGTACGAAACACCATATATTTT.

The chain couples TRBV15 to TRBJ2-7; D uncertain. CDR3 length equals 19 residues. The V gene lost 1 base and the J gene lost 0 bases, with 22 bases spanning the gap. The germline V gene encodes CDR1 LNHNV and CDR2 YYDKDF (reference sequence). CDR3 sequence reads: CATSRGIKPQNRNSYEQYF. CDR3 in DNA: TGTGCCACCAGCAGAGGAATTAAGCCACAGAACCGAAACTCCTACGAGCAGTACTTC.

The V gene is TRBV7-9, the J gene TRBJ2-7, with 10 bases fitting TRBD2. CDR3 length: 16 residues. V gave up 3 bases and J gave up 5 bases; unmatched junction bases: 10. Germline-derived CDR1 and CDR2 are SEHNR and FQNEAQ (reference sequence). CDR3 residues: CASSFTSGIGGDEQYF. The CDR3 region has the DNA TGTGCCAGCAGCTTTACTAGCGGGATCGGCGGGGACGAGCAGTACTTC.

In its sample, this clone was seen once. V and J are TRBV4-3 and TRBJ1-2; 7 bases map to TRBD1. Germline V gene sequence: CDR1 LGHNA, CDR2 YSLEER. This CDR3 is built from 16 residues. V lost 0 bases to trimming and J lost 3 bases; unmatched junction nucleotides: 7. CDR3 nucleotides: TGCGCCAGCAGCCAAGATCCGTTAGACAGGGACTATGGCTACACCTTC. It specifies CASSQDPLDRDYGYTF.

The chain has TRBV14 and TRBJ2-7; a possible D gene is TRBD2 (7 bases). This CDR3 region has 13 residues. The ends were cut back, 8 bases at V and 3 bases at J, with 14 bases in the middle. Germline V gene data show CDR1 as SGHDN and CDR2 as FVKESK. The CDR3 protein is CASSRGAFYEQYF. Here the CDR3 DNA reads TGTGCCAGCTCCCGGGGGGCTTTCTACGAGCAGTACTTC.

The genes are TRBV13 and TRBJ2-2, with 11 nucleotides matching TRBD2. CDR3 length: 16 amino acids. Looked up from germline, CDR1 is PRHDT and CDR2 is FYEKMQ (reference sequence). V shed 5 bases and J 1 base; nucleotides not matched to a gene: 3. The CDR3 reads CASSRSGGVNTGELFF. The CDR3 nucleotides read TGTGCCAGCAGCCGTAGCGGGGGGGTGAACACCGGGGAGCTGTTTTTT. Supplemented by reference TRBV13 and TRBJ2-2, the full variable domain reads AAGVIQSPRHLIKEKRETATLKCYPIPRHDTVYWYQQGPGQDPQFLISFYEKMQSDKGSIPDRFSAQQFSDYHSELNMSSLELGDSALYFCASSRSGGVNTGELFFGEGSRLTVL.

The rearrangement links TRBV9 to TRBJ2-2; 11 bases fit TRBD2. Germline V CDR1 and CDR2: SGDLS, YYNGEE. This CDR3 has 16 amino acids. The ends lost 2 bases at V and 6 bases at J; junction bases unmatched: 6. The CDR3 DNA is TGTGCCAGCAGCGTCGGGGGTAGCGGGAGGGCCGGGGAGCTGTTTTTT. This gives the protein CASSVGGSGRAGELFF.

This rearrangement joins TRBV28 to TRBJ1-2, with D possibly matching TRBD1 (5 bases). The germline V gene encodes CDR1 MDHEN and CDR2 SYDVKM. V lost 6 bases and J lost 6, with 17 bases in between. CDR3 size: 14 residues. This CDR3 reads CASRKQGIRNGYTF. The CDR3 region has the DNA TGTGCCAGCAGGAAGCAGGGAATAAGGAATGGCTACACCTTC.

The CDR3 DNA sequence: TGTGCCAGCAGCTTTTGGTTCTCCAGGCAGCCCCAGCATTTT. Translating it yields CASSFWFSRQPQHF. The chain recombines TRBV5-6 with TRBJ1-5; D not resolved. This CDR3 is 14 amino acids long. The V end was cut by 2 bases, the J end by 7 bases, with 13 bases between. Germline assignment: CDR1 SGHDT and CDR2 YYEEEE.

The V and J genes are TRBV2 and TRBJ1-2; D is uncertain. The germline V gene has CDR1 SNHLY and CDR2 FYNNEI. This CDR3 is built from 13 residues. Trimming removed 4 bases at V and 1 base at J, with 7 bases between. The CDR3 region is CASSVVDNYGYTF. The CDR3 DNA follows: TGTGCCAGCAGTGTAGTGGATAACTATGGCTACACCTTC.

The chain recombines TRBV5-4 with TRBJ2-7; 12 bases are shared with TRBD1. V shed 4 bases and J 5 bases; nucleotides not matched to a gene: 10. Looked up from germline, CDR1 is SGHNT and CDR2 is YYREEE (reference sequence). This CDR3 is 16 amino acids long. The CDR3 coding sequence is TGTGCCAGCAGCCTAGGGATGGGGACAGGGGGCGACGAGCAGTACTTC. Protein product: CASSLGMGTGGDEQYF.

The CDR3 loop reads CAGGTVNSPLHF. CDR3 in DNA: TGTGCCGGTGGGACAGTTAATTCACCCCTCCACTTT. This chain connects TRBV5-4 to TRBJ1-6; 7 bases agree with TRBD1. Germline CDR1 is SGHNT and CDR2 is YYREEE (reference sequence). This CDR3 region has 12 residues. J was trimmed by 6 bases and V by 10 bases; bases with no gene match: 4.

The V and J genes are TRBV5-1 and TRBJ2-6; a weak D match, TRBD2 (5 bases). Per the germline V gene, CDR1 is SGHRS and CDR2 is YFSETQ. The ends were cut back, 2 bases at V and 4 bases at J, with 13 bases in the middle. The CDR3 totals 16 residues. The CDR3 sequence: CASSFGLLGGANVLTF. The DNA for the CDR3 is TGCGCCAGCAGCTTTGGACTTCTCGGCGGGGCCAACGTCCTGACTTTC.